These T cell receptor beta chains were read from a single sample in a study of OX40 agonist ivuxolimab in advanced cancers. Sequenced by immunoSEQ multiplex PCR; TCRdb stores in-frame clones only, minus some. The top ten clones hold roughly 5.8% of a sample with about 96,000 clones, roughly four fifths of them seen once. The sequencing used CD4+ or CD8+ T cells sorted from blood, collected in a trial of the OX40 agonist ivuxolimab. Every receptor here comes from an adult with an advanced solid tumor such as melanoma, head and neck, liver or kidney cancer. Both conserved end residues are trimmed from each CDR3. Each record gives: clone size, CDR3 length, J gene, V gene, CDR3 protein. Size values are once, few and many counts, or a class for expanded clones, and some rows have none.

NA	15	TRBJ2-2	TRBV5-4	ASSPAPGLASTGELF
NA	14	TRBJ2-4	TRBV10-2	ASSESVAGVKNIQY
NA	13	TRBJ2-1	TRBV2	ASSEQGLRYNEQF
NA	11	TRBJ1-5	TRBV19	AAHDRSNQPQH
NA	13	TRBJ1-1	TRBV14	ASSQYRGVNTEAF
NA	11	TRBJ2-7	TRBV6-1	ASNGAGSYEQY
NA	13	TRBJ1-1	TRBV7-9	ASSTSRTGRPEAF
NA	14	TRBJ2-5	TRBV29-1	SVDVVATGLRETQY
NA	15	TRBJ2-6	TRBV7-9	ASSSRTELSGANVLT
NA	11	TRBJ2-3	TRBV7-8	ASSPSEVNTQY
NA	14	TRBJ2-2	TRBV7-9	ASSLFSGWNTGELF
NA	12	TRBJ1-2	TRBV19	ASSPRGAGQGYT
NA	17	TRBJ2-2	TRBV9	ASSAGTGLRTTNTGELF
NA	12	TRBJ2-3	TRBV10-3	AITRDGVGDTQY
NA	13	TRBJ2-7	TRBV6-1	ASSETPSGGYEQY
NA	12	TRBJ1-2	TRBV5-1	AGSLTTARYGYT
few	12	TRBJ2-7	TRBV7-2	ASSPSGPHYEQY
NA	12	TRBJ1-2	TRBV4-1	ASSQELQGVGYT
NA	11	TRBJ2-7	TRBV29-1	SVAPAGEYEQY
many	13	TRBJ2-7	TRBV11-2	ASSINSGTGNEQY
NA	13	TRBJ2-7	TRBV4-3	ASSQDGGYGYEQY
NA	11	TRBJ2-3	TRBV9	ASSVGTTDTQY
once	11	TRBJ2-2	TRBV19	ASSMRDSGELF
NA	10	TRBJ2-1	TRBV2	ASRNPNNEQF
NA	13	TRBJ2-7	TRBV7-9	ASSLGMGSSYEQY
NA	13	TRBJ2-7	TRBV9	ASSAGQGVAYEQY
NA	14	TRBJ2-3	TRBV18	ASSPLAGVGTDTQY
NA	13	TRBJ1-3	TRBV5-1	ASSLDGSSGNTIY
NA	11	TRBJ2-4	TRBV18	ASSPTGENIQY
NA	14	TRBJ2-7	TRBV27	ASRSAGAAHHYEQY
few	11	TRBJ2-7	TRBV6-5	ASSPQDSYEQY
few	12	TRBJ1-2	TRBV2	ASSALSANYGYT
once	10	TRBJ1-2	TRBV18	ASSPSGYGYT
NA	12	TRBJ1-1	TRBV6-1	ASSAMDRGAEAF
NA	14	TRBJ2-1	TRBV9	ASSSNRGGSYNEQF
NA	13	TRBJ1-1	TRBV7-8	ASSLDAGLNTEAF
once	17	TRBJ1-6	TRBV10-3	AISDRAAHPSSYNSPLH
NA	12	TRBJ1-6	TRBV6-6	ASRPRGINSPLH
NA	14	TRBJ1-1	TRBV27	ASSLSPWGTRTEAF
NA	14	TRBJ2-4	TRBV29-1	SVSHRAPSAKNIQY
NA	16	TRBJ2-2	TRBV4-1	ASSQGSPGLPDTGELF
NA	13	TRBJ2-2	TRBV11-2	ASSQTSGSSGELF
NA	13	TRBJ1-1	TRBV18	ASSPGRVGETEAF
NA	13	TRBJ1-2	TRBV29-1	SVNTPTGVDYGYT
NA	11	TRBJ2-3	TRBV5-1	ASSGGSPDTQY
NA	12	TRBJ1-2	TRBV18	ASSPQGTNYGYT
few	14	TRBJ2-7	TRBV5-1	ASTPRPGLSSYEQY
NA	14	TRBJ1-3	TRBV5-8	ASSFQQGYSGNTIY